The 24 T cell receptor beta chains reported below all come from one sample, sequenced in a study of blood T cell repertoires in COVID-19. Here immunoSEQ multiplex PCR was the method, and the copy in TCRdb shows in-frame clones only, minus some. Of 90,000 to 120,000 clones listed, roughly 88% are singletons. Sequencing was done on a sample of peripheral blood. The receptors originated from a human donor in a cohort sampled during active COVID-19.

The gene calls are TRBV5-1 and TRBJ2-1; tentative D call: TRBD2 (5 bases). The germline CDR1 and CDR2 sequences are SGHRS and YFSETQ. Trimming cost V 9 bases and J 0 bases, with 13 bases left between them. CDR3 size: 14 residues. CDR3: CATGVTSSYNEQFF. CDR3 nucleotide sequence: TGCGCCACCGGGGTAACCTCCTCCTACAATGAGCAGTTCTTC. Combining the CDR3 with reference TRBV5-1 and TRBJ2-1 gives the whole variable domain KAGVTQTPRYLIKTRGQQVTLSCSPISGHRSVSWYQQTPGQGLQFLFEYFSETQRNKGNFPGRFSGRQFSNSRSEMNVSTLELGDSALYLCATGVTSSYNEQFFGPGTRLTVL.

The chain carries TRBV2 and TRBJ1-2; no firm D call. Germline V gene sequence: CDR1 SNHLY, CDR2 FYNNEI. The germline V and J ends were trimmed by 7 bases and 8 bases, with 17 bases remaining between them. The CDR3 is made up of 13 amino acids. The CDR3 loop is CASTTAAPLGYTF. CDR3 nucleotides: TGTGCCAGCACTACTGCGGCCCCCTTGGGCTACACCTTC.

The chain is built from TRBV6-5 and TRBJ1-2; 7 nucleotides match TRBD1. Germline V lookup: CDR1 MNHEY, CDR2 SVGAGI. The CDR3 has 14 amino acids. The CDR3 nucleotides read TGTTTTACGACAGGGTCCCCCCTTATGGCTGGCTACACCTTC. Translating it yields CFTTGSPLMAGYTF.

The chain combines TRBV11-2 with TRBJ2-5, with 9 bases fitting TRBD2. Germline values: CDR1 SGHAT, CDR2 FQNNGV. The CDR3 is 18 amino acids. J lost 7 bases, V lost 1 base, and 16 bases had no gene match. CDR3 region: CASSLGLAGLARRRTQYF. DNA for the CDR3: TGTGCCAGCAGCTTAGGCCTGGCTGGACTAGCGAGGAGACGGACCCAGTACTTC.

The V call is TRBV12-3 or TRBV12-4, the J call TRBJ2-5; D perhaps matches TRBD2 (5 bases). The length of the CDR3 is 13 residues. Trimming shortened V by 2 bases and J by 1 base, and 5 bases separated the two germline ends. Here the CDR3 reads CASSLRGQETQYF. Here the CDR3 DNA reads TGTGCCAGCAGTTTACGGGGCCAAGAGACCCAGTACTTC.

The chain recombines TRBV14 with TRBJ1-1, with D unclear. The V end lost 1 base, the J end lost 1 base, and 4 bases lay between the germline ends. This CDR3 has 13 residues. CDR1 is SGHDN and CDR2 is FVKESK in the germline V gene. CDR3 nucleotides: TGTGCCAGCAGCCAAGTGCGGAACACTGAAGCTTTCTTT. Translated: CASSQVRNTEAFF. Combining the CDR3 with reference TRBV14 and TRBJ1-1 gives the whole variable domain EAGVTQFPSHSVIEKGQTVTLRCDPISGHDNLYWYRRVMGKEIKFLLHFVKESKQDESGMPNNRFLAERTGGTYSTLKVQPAELEDSGVYFCASSQVRNTEAFFGQGTRLTVV.

The chain has TRBV9 and TRBJ2-1; 9 positions agree with TRBD2. This CDR3 has 15 residues. After removal of 7 bases from V and 0 bases from J, the junction contained 5 bases not matched to a gene. CDR1 SGDLS and CDR2 YYNGEE come from the germline V gene. The CDR3 DNA reads as TGTGCCAGCTCTCGACTAGCGGCCTCCTACAATGAGCAGTTCTTC. Translated, it gives CASSRLAASYNEQFF.

The chain carries TRBV24-1 and TRBJ2-3; 7 bases fit TRBD2. The V gene end was trimmed by 4 bases and the J gene end by 0 bases; junction bases not matched to a gene: 0. The CDR3 spans 14 residues. The germline gives CDR1 KGHDR, CDR2 SFDVKD. This chain's CDR3 is CATSERGSTDTQYF. The DNA for the CDR3 is TGTGCCACCAGTGAGCGGGGGAGCACAGATACGCAGTATTTT.

The chain has TRBV7-2 and TRBJ2-4; 10 bases agree with TRBD2. Germline V gene data show CDR1 as SGHTA and CDR2 as FQGNSA. The CDR3 runs to 16 residues. Trimming removed 5 bases from V and 3 bases from J; junction bases left unmatched: 7. CDR3 nucleotide sequence: TGTGCCAGCAGCCCCGGACTAGCGGTCTTCAAAAACATTCAGTACTTC. It specifies CASSPGLAVFKNIQYF. Drawing the rest from reference TRBV7-2 and TRBJ2-4, the complete variable domain is GAGVSQSPSNKVTEKGKDVELRCDPISGHTALYWYRQSLGQGLEFLIYFQGNSAPDKSGLPSDRFSAERTGGSVSTLTIQRTQQEDSAVYLCASSPGLAVFKNIQYFGAGTRLSVL.

The chain uses TRBV2 and TRBJ2-1; 7 positions agree with TRBD1. This CDR3 spans 11 amino acids. Germline V gives CDR1 SNHLY, CDR2 FYNNEI. Germline trimming cut 5 bases from V and 10 bases from J; bases unmatched to any gene: 2. CDR3 sequence (DNA): TGTGCCAGCAGTACGGACAGGGAGCAGTTCTTC. Its protein product is CASSTDREQFF.

CDR3 sequence: CASWGTSGGADTQYF. The CDR3 DNA is TGCGCCAGCTGGGGCACTAGCGGGGGGGCAGATACGCAGTATTTT. The chain employs TRBV5-1 and TRBJ2-3; 13 bases agree with TRBD2. V gave up 7 bases and J gave up 4 bases; unmatched junction bases: 6. This CDR3 spans 15 amino acids. CDR1 is SGHRS and CDR2 is YFSETQ in the germline V gene.

The chain is built from TRBV27 and TRBJ2-1, with 9 bases identical to TRBD2. CDR3 length: 14 amino acids. CDR1 is MNHEY and CDR2 is SMNVEV in the germline V gene (reference sequence). V lost 5 bases and J lost 8; bases outside the gene matches: 7. The CDR3 DNA sequence: TGTGCCAGCAGTCTAGCGGGGTCTGGTCATGAGCAGTTCTTC. Amino acids: CASSLAGSGHEQFF.

CDR3 loop: CASSRLETGTGELFF. The DNA of the CDR3 is TGTGCCAGCTCCCGACTTGAGACGGGGACCGGGGAGCTGTTTTTT. This sequence joins TRBV7-6 and TRBJ2-2; D may be TRBD2 (5 bases). CDR3 size: 15 residues. Germline V gene data show CDR1 as SGHVS and CDR2 as FNYEAQ. V lost 8 bases to trimming and J lost 5 bases, with 18 bases between them. Filled out from reference TRBV7-6 and TRBJ2-2, the complete variable domain reads GAGVSQSPRYKVTKRGQDVALRCDPISGHVSLYWYRQALGQGPEFLTYFNYEAQQDKSGLPNDRFSAERPEGSISTLTIQRTEQRDSAMYRCASSRLETGTGELFFGEGSRLTVL.

A remark on this clone: The identical CDR3 is also encoded by other nucleotide sequences in the sample. This chain uses TRBV19 with TRBJ1-5; tentative D call: TRBD1 (5 bases). Germline CDR1 LNHDA, CDR2 SQIVND (reference sequence). CDR3 size: 15 residues. V was cut by 3 bases and J by 1 base, with 10 bases left in between. Written as DNA, the CDR3 is TGTGCCAGTAGTATCGGGGGGGGGAGCAATCAGCCCCAGCATTTT. Translation gives CASSIGGGSNQPQHF.

This rearrangement joins TRBV19 to TRBJ2-3; perhaps TRBD2 as D (5 bases). V lost 4 bases to trimming and J lost 5 bases, with 7 bases between them. The CDR3 extends over 12 amino acids. The V gene's germline CDR1 is LNHDA and CDR2 SQIVND (reference sequence). The DNA for the CDR3 is TGTGCCAGTAGTAAGGACTTAGATACGCAGTATTTT. This translates into CASSKDLDTQYF.

This clone was found once. The chain recombines TRBV13 with TRBJ2-7, with 7 nucleotides matching TRBD1. After removal of 4 bases from V and 0 bases from J, the junction contained 3 bases not matched to a gene. The CDR3 loop spans 14 amino acids. CDR1 and CDR2 from the germline V gene are PRHDT and FYEKMQ (reference sequence). The DNA for the CDR3 is TGTGCCAGCAGCTGGAGGACAGGCTCCTACGAGCAGTACTTC. Translating it yields CASSWRTGSYEQYF.

The CDR3 nucleotides are TGTGCCAGCAGCTTGGTTGGGAGCAGCCACGAGCAGTACTTC. Its protein product is CASSLVGSSHEQYF. This chain links TRBV5-6 with TRBJ2-7; D possibly corresponds to TRBD2 (5 bases). The CDR3 sequence is 14 residues long. The germline gives CDR1 SGHDT, CDR2 YYEEEE. Trimming left V 0 bases short and J 5 bases short, with 12 bases between.

The chain has TRBV6-5 and TRBJ1-2; weak D call: TRBD1 (5 bases). CDR3 size: 13 residues. Per the germline V gene, CDR1 is MNHEY and CDR2 is SVGAGI. V was pared by 2 bases and J by 7 bases, with 11 bases between. The CDR3 reads CASSYQGKLGYTF. CDR3 nucleotides: TGTGCCAGCAGTTACCAGGGAAAACTTGGCTACACCTTC.

The chain joins TRBV25-1 to TRBJ2-3; D gene ambiguous. Germline CDR1 reads MGHDK; CDR2 reads SYGVNS. CDR3 length equals 13 residues. V dropped 5 bases and J dropped 2 bases, with 8 bases sitting between them. This chain's CDR3 is CASSLSPTDTQYF. In DNA, the CDR3 is TGTGCCAGCAGTTTGAGTCCCACAGATACGCAGTATTTT.

This chain connects TRBV14 to TRBJ1-2, with 7 nucleotides matching TRBD1. Germline trimming cut 4 bases from V and 4 bases from J; bases unmatched to any gene: 6. CDR3 length: 14 amino acids. CDR1 is SGHDN and CDR2 is FVKESK in the germline V gene. CDR3 DNA: TGTGCCAGCAGCCCGTCAGGGGGGCTCTATGGCTACACCTTC. This codes for CASSPSGGLYGYTF. The full variable domain, with the rest looked up from reference TRBV14 and TRBJ1-2, is EAGVTQFPSHSVIEKGQTVTLRCDPISGHDNLYWYRRVMGKEIKFLLHFVKESKQDESGMPNNRFLAERTGGTYSTLKVQPAELEDSGVYFCASSPSGGLYGYTFGSGTRLTVV.

CDR3 in DNA: TGTGCCAGCAGCCAACCACGGGGGAAAGCTTTCTTT. The encoded protein is CASSQPRGKAFF. The V gene is TRBV3-1 (or the pseudogene TRBV3-2), the J gene TRBJ1-1; maybe TRBD1 (5 bases). The CDR3 is 12 residues long. V lost 2 bases to trimming and J lost 9 bases, with 10 bases between them. In germline, CDR1 is LGHDT, CDR2 YNNKEL (reference sequence).

The chain has TRBV15 and TRBJ1-5; D not certain. Deletions cut 1 base from V and 5 bases from J, with 6 bases between. The germline V gene encodes CDR1 LNHNV and CDR2 YYDKDF (reference sequence). The CDR3 runs to 13 residues. The DNA of the CDR3 is TGTGCCACCAGCAGAGGCGTTTATCAGCCCCAGCATTTT. Residues: CATSRGVYQPQHF.

Concerning this clone: This sample includes further DNA sequences coding for the same CDR3. The rearrangement uses TRBV12-3 or TRBV12-4 and TRBJ2-2; maybe TRBD2 (6 bases). Trimming left V 3 bases short and J 4 bases short, with 6 bases between. The CDR3 length is 13 residues. CDR3 DNA sequence: TGTGCCAGCAGTTTCGGGGGCACCGGGGAGCTGTTTTTT. Translated: CASSFGGTGELFF.

In nucleotides, the CDR3 is TGTGCCAGCAGCTTATTTGGGGGGAGTACCGGGGAGCTGTTTTTT. Protein sequence: CASSLFGGSTGELFF. The chain uses TRBV7-8 and TRBJ2-2, with a tentative D call TRBD2 (6 bases). This CDR3 has 15 residues. The ends were cut back, 2 bases at V and 5 bases at J, with 12 bases in the middle. Per the germline V gene, CDR1 is SGHVS and CDR2 is FQNEAQ.